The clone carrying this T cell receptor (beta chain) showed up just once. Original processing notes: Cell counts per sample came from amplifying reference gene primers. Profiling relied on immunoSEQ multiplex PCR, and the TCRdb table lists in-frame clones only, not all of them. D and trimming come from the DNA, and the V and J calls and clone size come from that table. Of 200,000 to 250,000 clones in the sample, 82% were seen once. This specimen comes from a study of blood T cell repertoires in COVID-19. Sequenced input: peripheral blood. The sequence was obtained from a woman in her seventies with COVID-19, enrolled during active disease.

Here the CDR3 reads CASRGPRTAAYGYTF. DNA of the CDR3: TGTGCCAGCAGGGGCCCAAGGACAGCGGCGTATGGCTACACCTTC. The genes are TRBV6-4 and TRBJ1-2; D possibly corresponds to TRBD1 (6 bases). Looked up from germline, CDR1 is MRHNA and CDR2 is SNTAGT. Trimming cost V 6 bases and J 5 bases, with 19 bases left between them. CDR3 length: 15 residues.